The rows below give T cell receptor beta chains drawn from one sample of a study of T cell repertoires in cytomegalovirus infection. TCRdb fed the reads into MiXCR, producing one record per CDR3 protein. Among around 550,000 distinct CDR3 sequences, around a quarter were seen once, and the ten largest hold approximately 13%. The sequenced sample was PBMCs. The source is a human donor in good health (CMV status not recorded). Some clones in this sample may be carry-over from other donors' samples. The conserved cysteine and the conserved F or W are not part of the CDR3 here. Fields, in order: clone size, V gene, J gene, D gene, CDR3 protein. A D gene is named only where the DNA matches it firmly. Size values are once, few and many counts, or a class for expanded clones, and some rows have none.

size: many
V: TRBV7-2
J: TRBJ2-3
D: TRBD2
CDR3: ASSSPAGTSGIGTQY

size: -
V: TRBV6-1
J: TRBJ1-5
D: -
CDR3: ASVRQISDQPQH

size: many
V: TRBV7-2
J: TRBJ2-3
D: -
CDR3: ASSPGTALGY

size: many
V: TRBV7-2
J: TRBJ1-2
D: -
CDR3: ASSLGSPGYGYT

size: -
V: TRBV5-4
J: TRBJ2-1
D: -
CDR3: ASSGRAGRYNEQF

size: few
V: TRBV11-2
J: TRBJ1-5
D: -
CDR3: ASSRDQPQH

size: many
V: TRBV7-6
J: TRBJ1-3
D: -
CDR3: ASSLMQGRSGNTIY

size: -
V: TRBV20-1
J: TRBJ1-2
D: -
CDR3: SAREGGRNYGYT

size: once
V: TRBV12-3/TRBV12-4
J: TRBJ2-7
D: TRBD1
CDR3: ASSIEDPTGGYEQY

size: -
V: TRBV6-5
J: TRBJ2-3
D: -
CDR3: ASSYSGSTDTQY

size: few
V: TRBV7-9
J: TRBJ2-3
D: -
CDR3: ASSTEGLQY

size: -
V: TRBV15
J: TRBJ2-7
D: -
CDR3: APSPAGISDEQY

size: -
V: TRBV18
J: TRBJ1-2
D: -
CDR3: ASSAQGTDGYT

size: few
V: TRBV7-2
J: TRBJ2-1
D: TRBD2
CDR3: ASREAHNEQF

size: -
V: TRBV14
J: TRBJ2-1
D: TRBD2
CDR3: ASSQAGTIRAEQF

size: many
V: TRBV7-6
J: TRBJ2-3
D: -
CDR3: ASRSPWRVFTDTQY

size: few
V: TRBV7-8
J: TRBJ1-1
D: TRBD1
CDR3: ASSFATTGGPEAF

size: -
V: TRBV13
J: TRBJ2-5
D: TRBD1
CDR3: ASSTRTGGVGETQY

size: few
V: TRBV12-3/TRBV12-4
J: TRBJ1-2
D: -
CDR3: ASSRST

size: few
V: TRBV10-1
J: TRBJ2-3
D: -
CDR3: ASSAPATADTQY

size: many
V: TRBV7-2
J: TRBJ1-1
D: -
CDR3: ASSLAGSPTEAF

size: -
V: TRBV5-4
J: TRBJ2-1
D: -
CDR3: ASSGGTPEQF

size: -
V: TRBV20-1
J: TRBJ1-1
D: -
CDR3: SASPSSTGHTEAF

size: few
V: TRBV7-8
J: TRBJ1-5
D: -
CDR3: ASSLVTGSNQPQH

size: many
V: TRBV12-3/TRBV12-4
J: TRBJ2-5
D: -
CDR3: ASSPGGLVQTQY

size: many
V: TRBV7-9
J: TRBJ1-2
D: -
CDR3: ASSPRTAVNYGYT

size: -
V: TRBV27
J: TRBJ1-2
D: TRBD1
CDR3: ASSPSGGQGYT

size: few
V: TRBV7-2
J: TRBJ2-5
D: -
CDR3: ASSLDNRVGQETQY

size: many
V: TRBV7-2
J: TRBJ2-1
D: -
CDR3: ASSPYLNEQF

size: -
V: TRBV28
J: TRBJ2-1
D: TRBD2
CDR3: ASSLTGTSENNEQF